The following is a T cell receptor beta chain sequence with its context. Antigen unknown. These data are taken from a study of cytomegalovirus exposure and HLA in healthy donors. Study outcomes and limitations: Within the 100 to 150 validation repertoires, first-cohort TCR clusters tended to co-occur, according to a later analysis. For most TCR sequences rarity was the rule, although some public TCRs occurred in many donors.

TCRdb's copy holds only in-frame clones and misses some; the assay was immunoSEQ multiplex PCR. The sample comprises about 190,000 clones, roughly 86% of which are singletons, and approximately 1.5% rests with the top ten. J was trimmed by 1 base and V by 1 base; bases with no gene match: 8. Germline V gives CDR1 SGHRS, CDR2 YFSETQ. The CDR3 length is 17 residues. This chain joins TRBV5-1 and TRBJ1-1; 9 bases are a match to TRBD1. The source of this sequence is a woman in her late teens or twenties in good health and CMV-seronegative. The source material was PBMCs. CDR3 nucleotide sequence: TGCGCCAGCAGCTTGTCTGGGACAGGGTGGGGGAACACTGAAGCTTTCTTT. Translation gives CASSLSGTGWGNTEAFF.